What follows are 31 T cell receptor beta chains derived from one specimen sequenced in a study of cytomegalovirus exposure and HLA in healthy donors. Some clones are missing from TCRdb's copy, which holds only in-frame ones; the method was immunoSEQ multiplex PCR. The repertoire holds more than 65,000 clones, with 85% to 95% as singletons. Specimen: PBMCs. These TCRs come from a man aged 18 to 29 in good health and CMV-seronegative.

The chain combines TRBV7-2 with TRBJ2-7; no clear D. Trimming took off 1 base at V and 6 bases at J, with 7 bases between the two ends. Per germline, CDR1 SGHTA and CDR2 FQGNSA. The CDR3 covers 12 residues. The CDR3 loop reads CASSLGSREQYF. DNA of the CDR3: TGTGCCAGCAGCTTAGGGAGCCGCGAGCAGTACTTC.

The rearrangement joins TRBV2 to TRBJ2-3, with TRBD2 identical over 10 bases. Germline V gene lookup returns CDR1 SNHLY and CDR2 FYNNEI. The length of the CDR3 is 14 residues. V trimming: 5 bases; J trimming: 3 bases; junction bases outside the gene matches: 2. CDR3 nucleotide sequence: TGTGCCAGCAGTCAACTAGCGGGAACAGATACGCAGTATTTT. Encoded protein: CASSQLAGTDTQYF.

J is TRBJ1-4 and V is TRBV30; the D gene is possibly TRBD1 (5 bases). V lost 0 bases to trimming and J lost 1 base, with 6 bases between them. The CDR3 contains 14 residues. CDR1 is GTSNPN and CDR2 is SVGIG in the germline V gene (reference sequence). CDR3 nucleotide sequence: TGTGCCTGGAGTGTAGACAGAACTAATGAAAAACTGTTTTTT. Translation gives CAWSVDRTNEKLFF. Variable domain in full (rest from reference TRBV30 and TRBJ1-4): SQTIHQWPATLVQPVGSPLSLECTVEGTSNPNLYWYRQAAGRGLQLLFYSVGIGQISSEVPQNLSASRPQDRQFILSSKKLLLSDSGFYLCAWSVDRTNEKLFFGSGTQLSVL.

The CDR3 coding sequence is TGTGCCAGCAGTCCAAGGGGATACGCTTTCTTT. Translated, it gives CASSPRGYAFF. The V and J genes are TRBV28 and TRBJ1-1; maybe TRBD1 (5 bases). The V end was cut by 5 bases, the J end by 11 bases, with 12 bases between. This CDR3 comprises 11 residues. Germline V gene sequence: CDR1 MDHEN, CDR2 SYDVKM.

V gene TRBV6-5 combines with J gene TRBJ2-7; 10 bases line up with TRBD1. V was pared by 0 bases and J by 3 bases, with 5 bases of the junction left unmatched. The CDR3 spans 16 residues. Germline lookup yields CDR1 MNHEY and CDR2 SVGAGI. CDR3 nucleotide sequence: TGTGCCAGCAGTTACTCGGGGACAGGGGACAACTACGAGCAGTACTTC. As protein: CASSYSGTGDNYEQYF.

The gene calls are TRBV30 and TRBJ2-1, with TRBD2 matching over 9 bases. Trimming removed 0 bases from V and 3 bases from J; junction bases left unmatched: 9. CDR1 is GTSNPN, CDR2 SVGIG, per germline (reference sequence). This CDR3 comprises 17 residues. The CDR3 DNA is TGTGCCTGGAGTGTTCGAGATTTAGCGGGAGTCTACAATGAGCAGTTCTTC. Translation: CAWSVRDLAGVYNEQFF.

The J gene is TRBJ1-2, the V gene TRBV27, with 8 nucleotides matching TRBD1. The CDR3 covers 15 residues. Germline V gives CDR1 MNHEY, CDR2 SMNVEV (reference sequence). V was clipped by 4 bases and J by 4 bases; unmatched bases: 8. CDR3 region: CASSSTPTGVYGYTF. Here the CDR3 DNA reads TGTGCCAGCAGTTCGACGCCGACAGGGGTCTATGGCTACACCTTC.

The chain couples TRBV10-2 to TRBJ1-3; 8 bases agree with TRBD1. The CDR3 is made up of 14 amino acids. The trim removed 6 bases at V and 3 bases at J, leaving 4 bases unmatched. CDR1 is WSHSY, CDR2 SAAADI, per germline. Here the CDR3 DNA reads TGCGCCAGCAGAGACAGGGGAAGTGGAAACACCATATATTTT. Translating gives CASRDRGSGNTIYF.

This chain links TRBV5-1 with TRBJ1-4; 9 bases are a match to TRBD1. V lost 7 bases to trimming and J lost 8 bases; unmatched junction nucleotides: 9. Germline V CDR1 and CDR2: SGHRS, YFSETQ. This CDR3 is built from 14 residues. Here the CDR3 reads CASAGTGKDEKLFF. The CDR3 DNA sequence: TGCGCCAGCGCGGGGACAGGGAAAGACGAAAAACTGTTTTTT. Full variable domain (outside the CDR3, taken from reference TRBV5-1 and TRBJ1-4): KAGVTQTPRYLIKTRGQQVTLSCSPISGHRSVSWYQQTPGQGLQFLFEYFSETQRNKGNFPGRFSGRQFSNSRSEMNVSTLELGDSALYLCASAGTGKDEKLFFGSGTQLSVL.

The V and J genes are TRBV5-4 and TRBJ2-7, with 11 nucleotides matching TRBD1. V shed 4 bases, J shed 6 bases, and the junction held 6 bases outside the gene matches. The germline gives CDR1 SGHNT, CDR2 YYREEE (reference sequence). This CDR3 has 14 residues. The CDR3 here is CASSDGQGAREQYF. DNA of the CDR3: TGTGCCAGCAGCGATGGACAGGGGGCGCGCGAGCAGTACTTC.

The V gene is TRBV18, the J gene TRBJ1-1; no clear D gene. The CDR3 runs 13 residues. Deletions cut 7 bases from V and 6 bases from J, with 15 bases between. Germline V gene lookup returns CDR1 KGHSH and CDR2 LQKENI. CDR3 bases: TGTGCCAGCTTGCCCCGAGCGGCCGCTGAAGCTTTCTTT. It is translated as CASLPRAAAEAFF.

This chain uses TRBV7-2 with TRBJ1-4; TRBD1 aligns across 9 bases. Germline V gene lookup returns CDR1 SGHTA and CDR2 FQGNSA. The CDR3 totals 15 residues. V lost 4 bases to trimming and J lost 8 bases; unmatched junction nucleotides: 8. The CDR3 spells CASSWDRVSSEKLFF. CDR3 nucleotide sequence: TGTGCCAGCAGCTGGGACAGGGTTAGCTCGGAAAAACTGTTTTTT.

The chain uses TRBV5-4 and TRBJ2-7; TRBD2 matches 8 bases. This CDR3 spans 13 amino acids. Germline CDR1 reads SGHNT; CDR2 reads YYREEE (reference sequence). V trimming: 4 bases; J trimming: 5 bases; junction bases outside the gene matches: 5. CDR3 sequence: CASSETSGNEQYF. The DNA for the CDR3 is TGTGCCAGCAGCGAAACTAGCGGCAACGAGCAGTACTTC.

The J gene is TRBJ2-1, the V gene TRBV7-9; D unclear. Trimming left V 4 bases short and J 7 bases short, with 8 bases between. Germline-derived CDR1 and CDR2 are SEHNR and FQNEAQ (reference sequence). CDR3 size: 12 residues. CDR3 region: CASSSLRNEQFF. CDR3 nucleotides: TGTGCCAGCAGCTCTTTGAGGAATGAGCAGTTCTTC. Using reference TRBV7-9 and TRBJ2-1 for the parts outside the CDR3, the full variable domain is DTGVSQNPRHKITKRGQNVTFRCDPISEHNRLYWYRQTLGQGPEFLTYFQNEAQLEKSRLLSDRFSAERPKGSFSTLEIQRTEQGDSAMYLCASSSLRNEQFFGPGTRLTVL.

J is TRBJ1-4 and V is TRBV13; 9 bases match TRBD1. The V segment lost 1 base and the J segment 7 bases; nucleotides outside the gene matches: 7. Germline lookup yields CDR1 PRHDT and CDR2 FYEKMQ (reference sequence). The CDR3 has 16 residues. The CDR3 nucleotides are TGTGCCAGCAGCTTAGAAGCCGGGACAGGGATTGAAAAACTGTTTTTT. It is translated as CASSLEAGTGIEKLFF.

The V gene is TRBV5-1, the J gene TRBJ2-1; a possible D gene is TRBD1 (6 bases). This CDR3 has 14 amino acids. V dropped 4 bases and J dropped 4 bases, with 12 bases sitting between them. Germline CDR1 reads SGHRS; CDR2 reads YFSETQ. The DNA of the CDR3 is TGCGCCAGCAGCCCGGGACAATTATACAATGAGCAGTTCTTC. Translated: CASSPGQLYNEQFF.

CDR3 nucleotides: TGTGCCAGCAGTCGAACAGGGCAGATGAACACTGAAGCTTTCTTT. It codes for CASSRTGQMNTEAFF. The rearrangement links TRBV27 to TRBJ1-1, with D maybe TRBD1 (6 bases). Trimming took 5 bases from V and 0 from J, leaving 13 bases between them. The CDR3 sequence is 15 residues long. The germline V gene encodes CDR1 MNHEY and CDR2 SMNVEV (reference sequence).

J is TRBJ1-1 and V is TRBV7-8; possible D gene TRBD1, 6 bases. Trimming cost V 4 bases and J 3 bases, with 15 bases left between them. Germline V gene sequence: CDR1 SGHVS, CDR2 FQNEAQ. This CDR3 is built from 15 residues. Here the CDR3 reads CASSSSGTTYTEAFF. In nucleotides, the CDR3 is TGTGCCAGCAGCTCATCCGGGACAACCTACACTGAAGCTTTCTTT. Looking up the rest from reference TRBV7-8 and TRBJ1-1 gives the full variable domain: GAGVSQSPRYKVAKRGQDVALRCDPISGHVSLFWYQQALGQGPEFLTYFQNEAQLDKSGLPSDRFFAERPEGSVSTLKIQRTQQEDSAVYLCASSSSGTTYTEAFFGQGTRLTVV.

The chain links TRBV29-1 to TRBJ2-5; weak D call: TRBD1 (6 bases). The CDR3 length is 12 residues. The V and J ends lost 5 bases and 1 base respectively, with 8 bases between them. Per the germline V gene, CDR1 is SQVTM and CDR2 is ANQGSEA. The CDR3, as DNA: TGCAGCGTTTCGGACAGCCAAGAGACCCAGTACTTC. It is translated as CSVSDSQETQYF.

The chain carries TRBV7-2 and TRBJ1-5, with TRBD1 as a possible D gene (6 bases). Looked up from germline, CDR1 is SGHTA and CDR2 is FQGNSA. This CDR3 comprises 16 residues. Trimming removed 1 base at V and 0 bases at J, with 10 bases between. CDR3 DNA sequence: TGTGCCAGCAGCTTAGAGGGACACTATAGCAATCAGCCCCAGCATTTT. Amino acids: CASSLEGHYSNQPQHF.

This clone is a singleton in its sample. This sequence joins TRBV21-1 and TRBJ2-3; no DNA check was done on the table's D call, TRBD2. TRBV21-1 corresponds to a pseudogene. The CDR3 contains 15 residues. For the CDR3, the DNA is TGTGCCAGCAGCCCCCCCGCCCGGGAGACAGATACGCAGTATTTT. Protein product: CASSPPARETDTQYF.

The chain is built from TRBV4-1 and TRBJ1-4, with D hard to call. The CDR3 covers 13 residues. The V end lost 3 bases, the J end lost 8 bases, and 10 bases lay between the germline ends. CDR1 is MGHRA, CDR2 YSYEKL, per germline. DNA for the CDR3: TGCGCCAGCAGCCACACACCCGTGGAAAAACTGTTTTTT. Translating gives CASSHTPVEKLFF.

The gene calls are TRBV15 and TRBJ2-3; maybe TRBD2 (5 bases). Germline CDR1 LNHNV, CDR2 YYDKDF (reference sequence). This CDR3 is 13 amino acids long. V dropped 2 bases and J dropped 4 bases, with 7 bases sitting between them. CDR3 in amino acids: CATSRSGADTQYF. The CDR3 region has the DNA TGTGCCACCAGCAGAAGCGGCGCAGATACGCAGTATTTT.

The V call is TRBV5-1, the J call TRBJ1-2, with D unclear. CDR1 is SGHRS and CDR2 is YFSETQ in the germline V gene. This CDR3 is 15 amino acids long. Trimming took 4 bases from V and 3 from J, leaving 16 bases between them. Here the CDR3 DNA reads TGCGCCAGCAGCCGCCGTGGACTGATAGACTATGGCTACACCTTC. Its translation: CASSRRGLIDYGYTF.

The CDR3: CAISDRDEQYF. The CDR3 DNA is TGTGCCATCAGTGACAGGGACGAGCAGTACTTC. The V and J genes are TRBV10-3 and TRBJ2-7; TRBD1 might be the D (5 bases). The CDR3 spans 11 residues. V lost 3 bases to trimming and J lost 5 bases, with 5 bases between them. The germline gives CDR1 ENHRY, CDR2 SYGVKD.

This chain connects TRBV30 to TRBJ1-1; tentative D call: TRBD1 (5 bases). Germline-derived CDR1 and CDR2 are GTSNPN and SVGIG (reference sequence). Trimming took 3 bases from V and 0 from J, leaving 8 bases between them. The CDR3 runs to 13 residues. Here the CDR3 reads CAWRGGLNTEAFF. As DNA, the CDR3 is TGTGCCTGGAGGGGGGGGTTGAACACTGAAGCTTTCTTT.

V is TRBV21-1 and J is TRBJ2-7; the table's D call TRBD2 went unverified against the DNA. TRBV21-1 counts as a pseudogene. This CDR3 comprises 17 residues. CDR3 nucleotides: TGTGCCAGCAGCAATTCTACCCCGCTGGGCGGAGGCTACGAGCAGTACTTC. This codes for CASSNSTPLGGGYEQYF.

The rearrangement links TRBV15 to TRBJ2-7, with 9 nucleotides matching TRBD1. The CDR3 length is 15 residues. Germline CDR1 is LNHNV and CDR2 is YYDKDF (reference sequence). V lost 1 base to trimming and J lost 5 bases; unmatched junction nucleotides: 6. CDR3 residues: CATSRGGTGPHEQYF. DNA of the CDR3: TGTGCCACCAGCAGAGGGGGGACAGGGCCCCACGAGCAGTACTTC.

The V gene is TRBV9, the J gene TRBJ2-1; a weak D match, TRBD1 (5 bases). The germline V gene encodes CDR1 SGDLS and CDR2 YYNGEE. Trimming cost V 3 bases and J 0 bases, with 13 bases left between them. There are 16 residues in the CDR3. CDR3 amino acids: CASSGIQESSYNEQFF. The CDR3 DNA reads TGTGCCAGCAGCGGGATACAGGAGAGCTCCTACAATGAGCAGTTCTTC.

The chain joins TRBV5-4 to TRBJ2-1; the match to TRBD2 covers 11 bases. Germline CDR1 reads SGHNT; CDR2 reads YYREEE (reference sequence). The CDR3 has 16 amino acids. V shed 4 bases and J 4 bases; nucleotides not matched to a gene: 7. The CDR3 sequence: CASSRSSGGTYNEQFF. DNA of the CDR3: TGTGCCAGCAGCCGATCTAGCGGGGGGACGTACAATGAGCAGTTCTTC.

This chain connects TRBV5-4 to TRBJ2-4; D ambiguous. The CDR3 has 16 amino acids. The ends were cut back, 3 bases at V and 0 bases at J, with 13 bases in the middle. Germline lookup yields CDR1 SGHNT and CDR2 YYREEE (reference sequence). The CDR3 coding sequence is TGTGCCAGCAGCTCCCGGGTCGACCCAGCCAAAAACATTCAGTACTTC. It codes for CASSSRVDPAKNIQYF.